The 19 T cell receptor beta chains below all came from one sample that was sequenced in a study of human T cells and chemical hapten exposure. Time point indicated: patch test 1, 2 weeks after DPC sensitization. The treatment here: therapeutic diphenylcyclopropenone sensitization with weekly scalp DPC. TCRdb called the RACE reads again in MiXCR, with one record for every CDR3 protein. Here the sample spans tens of thousands of distinct CDR3 sequences, roughly 10% being singletons. The sequenced sample was whole blood, obtained in connection with sensitization to the hapten diphenylcyclopropenone (DPC). The receptors shown here come from a man aged 35 to 55 with alopecia areata. Some clones in this sample may be carry-over from other donors' samples.

As concerns this clonotype: Being one base from a much bigger clone, this may be a read error. For the CDR3, the DNA is TGTGCCTGGAGTATCGGGACTGCTAACTATGGCGACACCTTC. Its translation: CAWSIGTANYGDTF. J is TRBJ1-2 and V is TRBV30; D may be TRBD1 (5 bases). CDR3 length equals 14 residues. Germline lookup yields CDR1 GTSNPN and CDR2 SVGIG (reference sequence).

This clonotype was counted at least ten times. The J gene is TRBJ2-3, the V gene TRBV14, with 7 bases identical to TRBD2. The CDR3 is 15 amino acids. The germline CDR1 and CDR2 sequences are SGHDN and FVKESK. Trimming removed 4 bases from V and 0 bases from J; junction bases left unmatched: 4. The CDR3 bases are TGTGCCAGCAGCCTCAAGCGGGGCAGCACAGATACGCAGTATTTT. It codes for CASSLKRGSTDTQYF.

This chain connects TRBV29-1 to TRBJ2-2, with D tentatively TRBD2 (5 bases). The CDR3 sequence is 13 residues long. Looked up from germline, CDR1 is SQVTM and CDR2 is ANQGSEA. Trimming pared 7 bases from V and 5 bases from J, leaving 14 bases between. The CDR3 loop is CSARGSQTGELFF. The CDR3 nucleotides are TGCAGCGCCCGGGGTAGCCAGACCGGGGAGCTGTTTTTT.

This clonotype was detected many times. This chain connects TRBV24-1 to TRBJ2-3; 9 positions agree with TRBD2. Germline V gene data show CDR1 as KGHDR and CDR2 as SFDVKD. V gave up 7 bases and J gave up 1 base; unmatched junction bases: 5. The CDR3 contains 15 residues. The CDR3 DNA reads TGTGCCACCAGCGTAGCGGGAGCGGGCACAGATACGCAGTATTTT. It translates to CATSVAGAGTDTQYF.

This chain joins TRBV12-3 or TRBV12-4 and TRBJ2-5; the D is unclear. The CDR3 spans 14 residues. The V gene lost 10 bases and the J gene lost 0 bases, with 15 bases spanning the gap. The CDR3 spells CANSSLEDQETQYF. The CDR3 region has the DNA TGTGCCAACAGCAGTCTAGAGGACCAAGAGACCCAGTACTTC.

This clonotype was counted between two and nine times. The rearrangement links TRBV30 to TRBJ1-1; weak D call: TRBD1 (5 bases). Trimming took 6 bases from V and 7 from J, leaving 9 bases between them. The CDR3 spans 10 residues. Germline lookup yields CDR1 GTSNPN and CDR2 SVGIG (reference sequence). CDR3 sequence reads: CACLGVEAFF. The DNA of the CDR3 is TGTGCCTGCTTAGGGGTTGAAGCTTTCTTT.

The chain has TRBV19 and TRBJ2-3; 9 nucleotides agree with TRBD2. Losses at the gene ends were 3 bases for V and 4 bases for J; bases not matched to a gene: 8. The CDR3 length is 16 residues. Germline values: CDR1 LNHDA, CDR2 SQIVND (reference sequence). The CDR3 loop is CASSIRAGGRADTQYF. In DNA form, the CDR3 reads TGTGCCAGTAGTATCCGAGCGGGAGGACGCGCAGATACGCAGTATTTT. The full variable domain, with the rest looked up from reference TRBV19 and TRBJ2-3, is DGGITQSPKYLFRKEGQNVTLSCEQNLNHDAMYWYRQDPGQGLRLIYYSQIVNDFQKGDIAEGYSVSREKKESFPLTVTSAQKNPTAFYLCASSIRAGGRADTQYFGPGTRLTVL.

The genes are TRBV28 and TRBJ2-1; D is perhaps TRBD2 (6 bases). The CDR3 totals 17 residues. The germline gives CDR1 MDHEN, CDR2 SYDVKM. Trimming shortened V by 3 bases and J by 3 bases, and 18 bases separated the two germline ends. CDR3 sequence reads: CASSFSALAVDYNEQFF. The CDR3 region has the DNA TGTGCCAGCAGTTTCTCAGCCTTAGCGGTAGACTACAATGAGCAGTTCTTC.

The chain carries TRBV7-9 and TRBJ2-1; TRBD2 matches at 8 bases. The V and J ends lost 0 bases and 4 bases, in that order; junction bases with no gene match: 5. There are 16 residues in the CDR3. The V gene's germline CDR1 is SEHNR and CDR2 FQNEAQ (reference sequence). CDR3 residues: CASSLASAGDYNEQFF. CDR3 DNA sequence: TGTGCCAGCAGCTTAGCGTCAGCGGGGGATTACAATGAGCAGTTCTTC.

This clonotype came up a few times. V and J are TRBV19 and TRBJ2-1; 12 nucleotides agree with TRBD2. V was clipped by 4 bases and J by 7 bases; unmatched bases: 8. The length of the CDR3 is 16 residues. CDR1 is LNHDA, CDR2 SQIVND, per germline (reference sequence). The CDR3 DNA reads as TGTGCCAGTAGTACCGAAACTAGCGGGAGGAGGAATGAGCAGTTCTTC. This encodes CASSTETSGRRNEQFF. Full variable domain (outside the CDR3, taken from reference TRBV19 and TRBJ2-1): DGGITQSPKYLFRKEGQNVTLSCEQNLNHDAMYWYRQDPGQGLRLIYYSQIVNDFQKGDIAEGYSVSREKKESFPLTVTSAQKNPTAFYLCASSTETSGRRNEQFFGPGTRLTVL.

This chain uses TRBV29-1 with TRBJ2-5; weak D call: TRBD1 (6 bases). The V and J ends lost 3 bases and 4 bases respectively, with 18 bases between them. The CDR3 extends over 15 amino acids. In germline, CDR1 is SQVTM, CDR2 ANQGSEA. The CDR3 spells CSVDRGGKPGETQYF. The CDR3 DNA reads as TGCAGCGTTGACAGGGGCGGTAAGCCTGGAGAGACCCAGTACTTC.

The chain carries TRBV7-8 and TRBJ1-6, with a possible D match to TRBD1 (5 bases). Looked up from germline, CDR1 is SGHVS and CDR2 is FQNEAQ. The V end was cut by 0 bases, the J end by 9 bases, with 15 bases between. This CDR3 contains 16 residues. CDR3 DNA: TGTGCCAGCAGCTTAGCGCTTGCAGGGCAGGGTTCACCCCTCCACTTT. Its translation is CASSLALAGQGSPLHF.

The chain combines TRBV6-2 or TRBV6-3 with TRBJ2-3; 9 bases agree with TRBD1. Unmatched junction bases numbered 7, after V lost 0 bases and J lost 6 bases. The CDR3 covers 16 residues. Germline V gene lookup returns CDR1 MNHEY and CDR2 SVGEGT. Here the CDR3 DNA reads TGTGCCAGCAGTTACTCCGGGACAGGGAGTGCGGATACGCAGTATTTT. Its translation is CASSYSGTGSADTQYF.

In its sample, this clonotype was seen once. One base away lies a much larger clone, so this may be a sequencing read error. The chain links TRBV20-1 to TRBJ1-5; 11 nucleotides align to TRBD1. Germline V CDR1 and CDR2: DFQATT, SNEGSKA (reference sequence). The CDR3 covers 15 residues. Here the CDR3 reads CSATARTGGYQRQHF. The DNA of the CDR3 is TGCAGTGCTACGGCCCGGACAGGGGGCTATCAGCGCCAGCATTTT.

This clonotype has at least ten counts. This rearrangement joins TRBV20-1 to TRBJ1-1; the D is unclear. Germline CDR1 and CDR2: DFQATT and SNEGSKA (reference sequence). V was cut by 3 bases and J by 7 bases, with 12 bases left in between. CDR3 length: 12 amino acids. CDR3 protein: CSARGRAYEAFF. The CDR3 DNA reads as TGCAGTGCTAGGGGGAGGGCATATGAAGCTTTCTTT.

This clonotype was detected only a few times. The genes are TRBV28 and TRBJ2-7, with a tentative D call TRBD1 (7 bases). Germline assignment: CDR1 MDHEN and CDR2 SYDVKM. The CDR3 consists of 13 residues. V was trimmed by 8 bases and J by 1 base, leaving 12 bases between them. The CDR3 nucleotides are TGTGCCAGCGCGGCAGGGGGGTCCTACGAGCAGTACTTC. This translates into CASAAGGSYEQYF.

The J gene is TRBJ2-1, the V gene TRBV7-9, with D tentatively TRBD2 (6 bases). Trimming took off 0 bases at V and 2 bases at J, with 11 bases between the two ends. The germline gives CDR1 SEHNR, CDR2 FQNEAQ (reference sequence). The length of the CDR3 is 16 residues. CDR3 protein: CASSLASGGAYNEQFF. The CDR3 DNA sequence: TGTGCCAGCAGCTTAGCGAGTGGAGGGGCCTACAATGAGCAGTTCTTC.

The J gene is TRBJ2-2, the V gene TRBV6-1; 7 positions match TRBD1. J gave up 6 bases and V 6 bases, and 10 bases lay outside the gene matches. The CDR3 is 15 amino acids. From germline, CDR1 is MNHNS and CDR2 SASEGT. The CDR3 sequence: CASRANSGGAGELFF. CDR3 coding DNA: TGTGCCAGCAGAGCCAATTCAGGGGGTGCCGGGGAGCTGTTTTTT.

This clonotype has more than one count but fewer than ten. The V gene is TRBV20-1, the J gene TRBJ2-4, with D possibly TRBD1 on 5 matching bases. The CDR3 consists of 11 residues. Trimming took off 5 bases at V and 8 bases at J, with 10 bases between the two ends. Germline V gene sequence: CDR1 DFQATT, CDR2 SNEGSKA (reference sequence). The CDR3 nucleotides are TGCAGTGCTCGACCCAGGGACATTCAGTACTTC. It translates to CSARPRDIQYF.